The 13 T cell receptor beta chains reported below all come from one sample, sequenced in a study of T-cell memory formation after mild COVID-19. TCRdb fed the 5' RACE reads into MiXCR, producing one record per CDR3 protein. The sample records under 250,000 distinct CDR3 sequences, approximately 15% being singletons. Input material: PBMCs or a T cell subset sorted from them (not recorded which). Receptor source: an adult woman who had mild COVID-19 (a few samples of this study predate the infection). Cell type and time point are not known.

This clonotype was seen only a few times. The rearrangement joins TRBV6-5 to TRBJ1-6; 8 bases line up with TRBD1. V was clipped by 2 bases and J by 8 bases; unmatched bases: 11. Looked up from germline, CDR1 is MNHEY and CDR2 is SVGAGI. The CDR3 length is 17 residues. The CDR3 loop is CASSYPRGRGSDSPLHF. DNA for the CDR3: TGTGCCAGCAGTTACCCCAGGGGGCGCGGGAGTGATTCACCCCTCCACTTT.

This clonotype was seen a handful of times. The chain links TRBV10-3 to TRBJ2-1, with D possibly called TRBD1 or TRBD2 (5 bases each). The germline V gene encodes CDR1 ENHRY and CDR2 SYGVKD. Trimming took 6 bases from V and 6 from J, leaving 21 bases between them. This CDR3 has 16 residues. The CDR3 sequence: CAIRSDREGSLNEQFF. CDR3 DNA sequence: TGTGCCATCAGATCAGACAGAGAGGGGTCCCTCAATGAGCAGTTCTTC.

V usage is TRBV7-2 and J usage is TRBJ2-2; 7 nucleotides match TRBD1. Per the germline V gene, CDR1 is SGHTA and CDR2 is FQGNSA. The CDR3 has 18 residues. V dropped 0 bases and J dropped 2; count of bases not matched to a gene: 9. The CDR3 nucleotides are TGTGCCAGCAGCTTAGCGCGTAGTCAGGGGGTCAACACCGGGGAGCTGTTTTTT. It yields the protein CASSLARSQGVNTGELFF.

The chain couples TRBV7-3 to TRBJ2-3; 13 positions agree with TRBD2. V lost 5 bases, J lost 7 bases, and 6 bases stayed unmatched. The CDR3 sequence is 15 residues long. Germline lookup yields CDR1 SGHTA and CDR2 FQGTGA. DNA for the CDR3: TGTGCCAGCAGCCTCGGACTAGCGGGGGTAAATACGCAGTATTTT. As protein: CASSLGLAGVNTQYF.

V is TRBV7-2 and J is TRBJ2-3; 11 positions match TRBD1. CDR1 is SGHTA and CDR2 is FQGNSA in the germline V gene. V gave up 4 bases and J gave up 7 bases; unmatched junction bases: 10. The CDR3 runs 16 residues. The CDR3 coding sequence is TGTGCCAGCAGCTCTTCCTGGACAGGGGGCTGGAATACGCAGTATTTT. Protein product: CASSSSWTGGWNTQYF.

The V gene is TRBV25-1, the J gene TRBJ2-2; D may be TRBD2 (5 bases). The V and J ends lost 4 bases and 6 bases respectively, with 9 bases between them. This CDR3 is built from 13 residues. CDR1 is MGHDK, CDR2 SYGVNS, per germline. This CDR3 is CASSVRGPGELFF. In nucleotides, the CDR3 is TGTGCCAGCAGTGTTCGGGGTCCCGGGGAGCTGTTTTTT.

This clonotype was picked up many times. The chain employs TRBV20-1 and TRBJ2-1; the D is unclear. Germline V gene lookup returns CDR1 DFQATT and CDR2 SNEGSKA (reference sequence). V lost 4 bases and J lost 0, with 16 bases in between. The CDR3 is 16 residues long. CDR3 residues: CSAISAQRNSYNEQFF. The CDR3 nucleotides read TGCAGTGCTATAAGCGCCCAACGCAACTCCTACAATGAGCAGTTCTTC.

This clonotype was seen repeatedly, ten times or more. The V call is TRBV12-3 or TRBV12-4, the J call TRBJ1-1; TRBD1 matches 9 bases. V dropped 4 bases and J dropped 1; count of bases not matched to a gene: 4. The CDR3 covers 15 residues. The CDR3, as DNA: TGTGCCAGCAGTTCTGGGACAGGGTGGAACACTGAAGCTTTCTTT. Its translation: CASSSGTGWNTEAFF.

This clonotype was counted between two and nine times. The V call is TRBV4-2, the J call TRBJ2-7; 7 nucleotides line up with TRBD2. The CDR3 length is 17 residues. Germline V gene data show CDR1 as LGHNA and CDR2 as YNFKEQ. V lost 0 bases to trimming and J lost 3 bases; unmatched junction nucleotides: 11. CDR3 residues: CASSQDPRAGVIYEQYF. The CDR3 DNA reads TGTGCCAGCAGCCAAGATCCCAGGGCGGGAGTTATCTACGAGCAGTACTTC.

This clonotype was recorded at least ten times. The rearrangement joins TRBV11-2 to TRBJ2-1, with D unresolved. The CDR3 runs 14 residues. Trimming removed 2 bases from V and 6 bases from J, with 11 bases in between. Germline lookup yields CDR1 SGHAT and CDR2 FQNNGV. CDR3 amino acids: CASSLLVWGNEQFF. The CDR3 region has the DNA TGTGCCAGCAGCTTACTCGTGTGGGGCAATGAGCAGTTCTTC.

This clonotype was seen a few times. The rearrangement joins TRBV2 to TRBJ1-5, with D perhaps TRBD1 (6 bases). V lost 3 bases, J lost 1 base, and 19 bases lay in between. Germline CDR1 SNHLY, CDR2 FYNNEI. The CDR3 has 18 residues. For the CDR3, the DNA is TGTGCCAGCAGTGATATCTTAGGGGGTCCTTTAAGCAATCAGCCCCAGCATTTT. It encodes CASSDILGGPLSNQPQHF.

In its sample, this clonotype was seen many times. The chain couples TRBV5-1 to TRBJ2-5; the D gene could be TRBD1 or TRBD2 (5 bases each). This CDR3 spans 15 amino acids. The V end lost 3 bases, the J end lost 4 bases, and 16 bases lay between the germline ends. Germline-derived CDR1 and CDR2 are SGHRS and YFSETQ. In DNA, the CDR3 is TGCGCCAGCAGCTATGGCGGTAGTGGGGGAGAGACCCAGTACTTC. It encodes CASSYGGSGGETQYF.

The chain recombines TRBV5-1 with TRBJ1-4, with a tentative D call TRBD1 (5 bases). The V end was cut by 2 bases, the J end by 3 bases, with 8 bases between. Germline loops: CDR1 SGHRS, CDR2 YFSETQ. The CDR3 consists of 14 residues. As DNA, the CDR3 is TGCGCCAGCAGCTTAAGGGGCTCTAATGAAAAACTGTTTTTT. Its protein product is CASSLRGSNEKLFF. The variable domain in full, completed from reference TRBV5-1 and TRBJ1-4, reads KAGVTQTPRYLIKTRGQQVTLSCSPISGHRSVSWYQQTPGQGLQFLFEYFSETQRNKGNFPGRFSGRQFSNSRSEMNVSTLELGDSALYLCASSLRGSNEKLFFGSGTQLSVL.